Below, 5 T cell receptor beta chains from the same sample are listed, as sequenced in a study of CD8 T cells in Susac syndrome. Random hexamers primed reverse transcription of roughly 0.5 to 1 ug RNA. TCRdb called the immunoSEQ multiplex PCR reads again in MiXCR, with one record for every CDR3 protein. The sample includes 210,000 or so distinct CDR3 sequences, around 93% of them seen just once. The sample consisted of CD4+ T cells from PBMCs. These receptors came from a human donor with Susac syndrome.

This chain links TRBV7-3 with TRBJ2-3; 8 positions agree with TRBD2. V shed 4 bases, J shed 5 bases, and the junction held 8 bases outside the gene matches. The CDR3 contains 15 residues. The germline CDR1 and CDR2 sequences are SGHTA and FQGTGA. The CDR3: CASSSDGGGRDTQYF. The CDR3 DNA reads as TGTGCCAGCAGCTCCGACGGGGGGGGCCGAGATACGCAGTATTTT.

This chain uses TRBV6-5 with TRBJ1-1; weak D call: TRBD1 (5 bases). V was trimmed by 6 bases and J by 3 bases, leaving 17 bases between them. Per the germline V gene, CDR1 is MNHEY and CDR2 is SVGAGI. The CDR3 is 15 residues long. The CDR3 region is CASSLRVAVDTEAFF. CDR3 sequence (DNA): TGTGCCAGCAGCCTCAGGGTTGCGGTTGACACTGAAGCTTTCTTT.

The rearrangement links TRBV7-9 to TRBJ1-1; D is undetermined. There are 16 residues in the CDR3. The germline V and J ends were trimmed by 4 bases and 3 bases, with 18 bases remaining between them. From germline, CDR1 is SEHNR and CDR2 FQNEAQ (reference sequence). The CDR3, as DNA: TGTGCCAGCAGCTCGGCCTCGACCGGGGAGGACACTGAAGCTTTCTTT. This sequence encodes CASSSASTGEDTEAFF. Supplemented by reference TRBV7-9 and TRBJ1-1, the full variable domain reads DTGVSQNPRHKITKRGQNVTFRCDPISEHNRLYWYRQTLGQGPEFLTYFQNEAQLEKSRLLSDRFSAERPKGSFSTLEIQRTEQGDSAMYLCASSSASTGEDTEAFFGQGTRLTVV.

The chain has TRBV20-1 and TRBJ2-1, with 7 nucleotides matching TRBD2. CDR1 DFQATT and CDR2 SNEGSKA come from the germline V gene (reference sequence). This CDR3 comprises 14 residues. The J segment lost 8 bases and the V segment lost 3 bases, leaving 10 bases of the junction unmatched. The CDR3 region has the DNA TGCAGTGCTAGGTCCCTTCGGGAGGTGGATGAGCAGTTCTTC. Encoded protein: CSARSLREVDEQFF.

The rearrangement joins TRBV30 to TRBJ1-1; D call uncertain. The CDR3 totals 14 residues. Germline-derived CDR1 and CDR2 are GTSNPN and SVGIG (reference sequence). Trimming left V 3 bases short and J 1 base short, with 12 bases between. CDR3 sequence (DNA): TGTGCCTGGAGACACGGGATCTCGAACACTGAAGCTTTCTTT. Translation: CAWRHGISNTEAFF.